Shown below are 26 T cell receptor beta chains from a single sample sequenced in a study of blood T cells in healthy people across ages. Primed by a sample-barcoded 5' primer and a J-beta primer mix, a second PCR proceeded for 7 to 11 cycles. TCRdb re-derived calls from the 5' RACE reads in MiXCR, one entry per CDR3 protein. The sample has approximately 580,000 distinct CDR3 sequences, around 24% seen once. This sample also belongs to another study, concerning T cells of mothers and their children.

Sequencing was done on a sample of blood. These receptors were collected from a boy younger than 18 in good health.

This clonotype was seen more than once but under ten times. V gene TRBV4-3 combines with J gene TRBJ2-5; D is unresolved. Matching the DNA end better, TRBJ2-7 makes the J call doubtful. The germline gives CDR1 LGHNA, CDR2 YSLEER. This CDR3 is built from 16 residues. In DNA, the CDR3 is TGCGCCAGCAGCCAAGATCACAGTTACGGAACCTACGAGCAGTACTTC. Protein product: CASSQDHSYGTYEQYF.

This clonotype has just a few counts. J is TRBJ1-4 and V is TRBV6-5; the match to TRBD1 covers 11 bases. Germline CDR1 MNHEY, CDR2 SVGAGI. Unmatched junction bases numbered 10, after V lost 2 bases and J lost 14 bases. CDR3 length equals 15 residues. This chain's CDR3 is CASSYAGTGGGKLFF. CDR3 DNA sequence: TGTGCCAGCAGTTACGCCGGGACAGGGGGTGGAAAGCTGTTTTTT.

In its sample, this clonotype was seen a few times. The CDR3 is CASSYLNAYEQYF. The CDR3 coding sequence is TGTGCCAGCAGTTACTTAAACGCCTACGAGCAGTACTTC. The V and J genes are TRBV6-5 and TRBJ2-5; D not resolved. The assigned J gene may be wrong: the sequence end matches TRBJ2-7 better. CDR3 length: 13 residues. The germline V gene has CDR1 MNHEY and CDR2 SVGAGI.

This clonotype was seen a few times. The chain recombines TRBV18 with TRBJ2-3, with TRBD1 matching 7 bases. CDR1 is KGHSH, CDR2 LQKENI, per germline. The CDR3 runs 15 residues. With V trimmed by 1 base and J by 2 bases, 3 bases remained unmatched. CDR3 in DNA: TGTGCCAGCTCACCACTGGGGACAGACACAGATACGCAGTATTTT. Amino acid sequence: CASSPLGTDTDTQYF.

The chain's CDR3 is CSVDIGGQAKTQYF. The DNA of the CDR3 is TGCAGCGTTGATATAGGGGGACAGGCTAAGACCCAGTACTTC. V and J are TRBV29-1 and TRBJ2-5, with TRBD1 matching over 8 bases. Germline values: CDR1 SQVTM, CDR2 ANQGSEA. This CDR3 has 14 amino acids. The J segment lost 6 bases and the V segment lost 3 bases, leaving 9 bases of the junction unmatched.

A few counts support this clonotype. The chain carries TRBV10-3 and TRBJ2-7; unclear D gene. This CDR3 spans 15 amino acids. Looked up from germline, CDR1 is ENHRY and CDR2 is SYGVKD. The germline V and J ends were trimmed by 5 bases and 4 bases, with 18 bases remaining between them. The CDR3 loop is CAISPGRTLPYEQYF. The CDR3 region has the DNA TGTGCCATCAGTCCCGGACGGACCCTACCGTACGAGCAGTACTTC.

This clonotype was seen repeatedly, ten times or more. V is TRBV29-1 and J is TRBJ1-1; D uncertain. Germline CDR1 and CDR2: SQVTM and ANQGSEA. This CDR3 spans 12 amino acids. V shed 8 bases and J shed 0 bases, with 10 bases lying between them. The CDR3 reads CSTGELNTEAFF. In DNA, the CDR3 is TGCAGCACTGGTGAGTTGAACACTGAAGCTTTCTTT.

This clonotype was detected a few times. The chain couples TRBV20-1 to TRBJ1-1; D is unclear. This CDR3 is built from 13 residues. Looked up from germline, CDR1 is DFQATT and CDR2 is SNEGSKA (reference sequence). Trimming removed 6 bases at V and 6 bases at J, with 17 bases between. This CDR3 reads CSAKPRSSPEAFF. CDR3 nucleotides: TGCAGTGCGAAACCGAGAAGTTCTCCTGAAGCTTTCTTT.

As concerns this clonotype: The junction differs from germline at one of its ends, possibly a read error. This sequence joins TRBV20-1 and TRBJ1-2, with unresolved D. The CDR3 is 15 amino acids. Germline lookup yields CDR1 DFQATT and CDR2 SNEGSKA (reference sequence). The CDR3 protein is CSAIGSAQPNYGYTF. CDR3 sequence (DNA): TGCAGCGCTATCGGGTCAGCTCAGCCTAACTATGGCTACACCTTC.

V is TRBV15 and J is TRBJ2-7; the D is unclear. There are 15 residues in the CDR3. The V and J ends lost 0 bases and 3 bases respectively, with 12 bases between them. Per the germline V gene, CDR1 is LNHNV and CDR2 is YYDKDF (reference sequence). CDR3 in DNA: TGTGCCACCAGCAGAGAAAGGGTACCTAGCTACGAGCAGTACTTC. Protein: CATSRERVPSYEQYF. The complete variable domain, with remaining parts taken from reference TRBV15 and TRBJ2-7, reads DAMVIQNPRYQVTQFGKPVTLSCSQTLNHNVMYWYQQKSSQAPKLLFHYYDKDFNNEADTPDNFQSRRPNTSFCFLDIRSPGLGDTAMYLCATSRERVPSYEQYFGPGTRLTVT.

This clonotype was picked up one time. This sequence joins TRBV12-3 or TRBV12-4 and TRBJ2-1; TRBD1 is a possible D gene (6 bases). V was pared by 2 bases and J by 3 bases, with 11 bases between. The length of the CDR3 is 15 residues. The CDR3 DNA reads as TGTGCCAGCAGTTTACTGGGCAGGGGCTACAATGAGCAGTTCTTC. Encoded protein: CASSLLGRGYNEQFF.

V gene TRBV20-1 combines with J gene TRBJ2-3; 7 nucleotides align to TRBD2. The CDR3 has 15 residues. The germline V gene encodes CDR1 DFQATT and CDR2 SNEGSKA (reference sequence). J lost 1 base, V lost 1 base, and 5 bases had no gene match. CDR3 DNA sequence: TGCAGTGCTAGAGCTCCTAGCGGTCGCACAGATACGCAGTATTTT. It codes for CSARAPSGRTDTQYF.

This clonotype occurred a few times. Its ends do not fully match the called genes, so a read error is possible. The chain joins TRBV6-2 or TRBV6-3 to TRBJ2-7, with D perhaps TRBD1 (5 bases). This CDR3 has 14 residues. The germline V gene encodes CDR1 MNHEY and CDR2 SVGEGT. CDR3 region: CASSDSPLSYKQYF. DNA for the CDR3: TGTGCCAGCAGCGACAGTCCGCTTTCCTACAAGCAGTACTTC.

The genes are TRBV6-2 or TRBV6-3 and TRBJ2-1, with TRBD2 matching 11 bases. The junction had 8 bases not matched to a gene; V was cut back by 4 bases and J by 0 bases. In germline, CDR1 is MNHEY, CDR2 SVGEGT. The CDR3 is 18 residues long. The CDR3 coding sequence is TGTGCCAGCAGTTTGATGAGACTAGCGGGGAGCTCCTACAATGAGCAGTTCTTC. Translated, it gives CASSLMRLAGSSYNEQFF.

The chain recombines TRBV9 with TRBJ2-1, with TRBD1 as a possible D gene (5 bases). CDR1 and CDR2 (germline): SGDLS, YYNGEE. V lost 0 bases and J 8 bases, leaving 9 bases between the germline ends. This CDR3 spans 13 amino acids. CDR3 in DNA: TGTGCCAGCAGCGTAGACAGGTTTGATGAGCAGTTCTTC. Its protein product is CASSVDRFDEQFF.

The chain carries TRBV29-1 and TRBJ2-5, with TRBD1 matching 8 bases. Losses at the gene ends were 7 bases for V and 4 bases for J; bases not matched to a gene: 5. CDR1 is SQVTM and CDR2 is ANQGSEA in the germline V gene. The CDR3 spans 12 residues. DNA for the CDR3: TGCAGCGCAATCAGGGGGCTAGAGACCCAGTACTTC. This translates into CSAIRGLETQYF.

This clonotype was observed a few times. Given a much more abundant clone one base away, this may be a read error. The chain uses TRBV4-1 and TRBJ1-2, with TRBD1 as a possible D gene (6 bases). CDR3 length: 14 amino acids. The V gene's germline CDR1 is MGHRA and CDR2 YSYEKL. The CDR3 DNA is TGCGCCAGCAGCCAAGGACCAGGGGACTATGGCTGCACCTTC. This translates into CASSQGPGDYGCTF.

A few counts support this clonotype. The chain carries TRBV14 and TRBJ1-1, with 9 bases identical to TRBD1. Trimming cost V 7 bases and J 1 base; bases outside gene matches: 4. The germline V gene encodes CDR1 SGHDN and CDR2 FVKESK. CDR3 length: 14 residues. CDR3 DNA sequence: TGTGCCAGCAAGGTGGACAGGGGGAACACTGAAGCTTTCTTT. It is translated as CASKVDRGNTEAFF.

This rearrangement joins TRBV20-1 to TRBJ2-3; 15 bases agree with TRBD2. Germline CDR1 is DFQATT and CDR2 is SNEGSKA (reference sequence). The CDR3 is 16 residues long. The ends lost 6 bases at V and 0 bases at J; junction bases unmatched: 4. This CDR3 is CSAGTSGRPSTDTQYF. CDR3 in DNA: TGCAGTGCCGGGACTAGCGGGAGGCCTAGCACAGATACGCAGTATTTT.

The chain has TRBV3-1 and TRBJ2-1; 8 bases are shared with TRBD1. The CDR3 is 15 amino acids. Germline assignment: CDR1 LGHDT and CDR2 YNNKEL (reference sequence). V lost 8 bases to trimming and J lost 7 bases; unmatched junction nucleotides: 13. The CDR3 loop reads CASLNGQGRYNEQFF. CDR3 nucleotide sequence: TGTGCCAGCCTTAACGGACAGGGAAGGTATAATGAGCAGTTCTTC.

This clonotype was picked up one time. The chain couples TRBV6-5 to TRBJ2-7, with a tentative D call TRBD2 (6 bases). Per the germline V gene, CDR1 is MNHEY and CDR2 is SVGAGI. There are 14 residues in the CDR3. V lost 7 bases, J lost 1 base, and 14 bases lay in between. For the CDR3, the DNA is TGTGCCAGCATCTCAACGGGGACTTCCTACGAGCAGTACTTC. Amino acids: CASISTGTSYEQYF.

The V gene is TRBV7-9, the J gene TRBJ1-5, with TRBD1 identical over 7 bases. In germline, CDR1 is SEHNR, CDR2 FQNEAQ (reference sequence). Trimming cost V 8 bases and J 0 bases; bases outside gene matches: 7. This CDR3 is built from 15 residues. The CDR3 coding sequence is TGTGCCAGCGAGGCGGGACAGAATAGCAATCAGCCCCAGCATTTT. Protein: CASEAGQNSNQPQHF.

This clonotype came up a few times. The chain combines TRBV29-1 with TRBJ2-5, with TRBD2 matching over 8 bases. The J call is doubtful: the DNA matches TRBJ2-7 better. The germline CDR1 and CDR2 sequences are SQVTM and ANQGSEA. The CDR3 extends over 13 amino acids. This chain's CDR3 is CSVVGGGPYEQYF. The CDR3 nucleotides are TGCAGCGTTGTTGGCGGGGGGCCTTACGAGCAGTACTTC.

The chain recombines TRBV20-1 with TRBJ2-1; 13 bases map to TRBD2. The germline V gene has CDR1 DFQATT and CDR2 SNEGSKA (reference sequence). The CDR3 loop spans 20 amino acids. V lost 1 base to trimming and J lost 0 bases; unmatched junction nucleotides: 12. The CDR3 coding sequence is TGCAGTGCTAGAGGGGAGGGGGGACTAGCGGGATTGAGCTCCTACAATGAGCAGTTCTTC. It codes for CSARGEGGLAGLSSYNEQFF.

This clonotype was counted a few times. The chain is built from TRBV7-6 and TRBJ2-5, with a tentative D call TRBD1 (5 bases). The DNA end is more similar to TRBJ2-7, so the J call may be wrong. The CDR3 totals 14 residues. Germline V gives CDR1 SGHVS, CDR2 FNYEAQ. CDR3 nucleotide sequence: TGTGCCAGCAGCTTAGCGGCAGGGTTCAACGAGCAGTACTTC. The encoded protein is CASSLAAGFNEQYF.

This clonotype appeared a few times. The genes are TRBV6-2 or TRBV6-3 and TRBJ1-2, with TRBD1 as a possible D gene (6 bases). The germline V and J ends were trimmed by 2 bases and 8 bases, with 12 bases remaining between them. The length of the CDR3 is 13 residues. CDR1 is MNHEY, CDR2 SVGEGT, per germline. The CDR3 DNA reads as TGTGCCAGCAGTTACCCTCAGGGGAGGGGCTACACCTTC. Encoded protein: CASSYPQGRGYTF.